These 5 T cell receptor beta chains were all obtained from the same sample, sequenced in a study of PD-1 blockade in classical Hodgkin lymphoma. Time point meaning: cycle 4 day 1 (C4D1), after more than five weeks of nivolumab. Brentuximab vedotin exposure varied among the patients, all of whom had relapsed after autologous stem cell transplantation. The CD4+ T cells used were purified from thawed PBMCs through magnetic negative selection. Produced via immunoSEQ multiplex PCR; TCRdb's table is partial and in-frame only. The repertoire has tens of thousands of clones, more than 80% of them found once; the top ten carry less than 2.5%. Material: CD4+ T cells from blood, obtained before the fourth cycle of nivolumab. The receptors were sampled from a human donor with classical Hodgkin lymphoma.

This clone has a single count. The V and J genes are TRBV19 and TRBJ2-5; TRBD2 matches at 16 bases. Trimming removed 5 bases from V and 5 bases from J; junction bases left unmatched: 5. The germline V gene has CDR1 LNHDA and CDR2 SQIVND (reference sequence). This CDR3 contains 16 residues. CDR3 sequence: CASSPPGLAGGETQYF. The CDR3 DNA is TGTGCCAGTAGTCCCCCGGGACTAGCGGGAGGGGAGACCCAGTACTTC. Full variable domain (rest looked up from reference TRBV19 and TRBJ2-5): DGGITQSPKYLFRKEGQNVTLSCEQNLNHDAMYWYRQDPGQGLRLIYYSQIVNDFQKGDIAEGYSVSREKKESFPLTVTSAQKNPTAFYLCASSPPGLAGGETQYFGPGTRLLVL.

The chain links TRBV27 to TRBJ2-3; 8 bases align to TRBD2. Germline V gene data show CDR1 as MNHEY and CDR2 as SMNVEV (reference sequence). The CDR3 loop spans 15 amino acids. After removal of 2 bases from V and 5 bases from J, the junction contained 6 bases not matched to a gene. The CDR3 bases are TGTGCCAGCAGTTTAATCCATACTAGCGGAGATACGCAGTATTTT. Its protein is CASSLIHTSGDTQYF.

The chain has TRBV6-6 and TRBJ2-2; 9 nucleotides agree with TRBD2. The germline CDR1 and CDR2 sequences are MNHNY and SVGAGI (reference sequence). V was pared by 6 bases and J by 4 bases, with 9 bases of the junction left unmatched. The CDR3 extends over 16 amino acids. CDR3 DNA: TGTGCCAGCAGAAATAGCGGGAGATGGGTCACCGGGGAGCTGTTTTTT. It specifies CASRNSGRWVTGELFF.

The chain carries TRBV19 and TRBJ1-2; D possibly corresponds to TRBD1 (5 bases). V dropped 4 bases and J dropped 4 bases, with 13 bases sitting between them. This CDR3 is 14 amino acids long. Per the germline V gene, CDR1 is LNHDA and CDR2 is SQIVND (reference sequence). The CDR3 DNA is TGTGCCAGTAGTAGCTGGGGGGAGGTCTATGGCTACACCTTC. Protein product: CASSSWGEVYGYTF.

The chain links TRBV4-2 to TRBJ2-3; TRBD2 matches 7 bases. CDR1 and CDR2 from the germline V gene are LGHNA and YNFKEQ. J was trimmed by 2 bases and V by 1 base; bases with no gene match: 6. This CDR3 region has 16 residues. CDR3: CASSQGQRGSTDTQYF. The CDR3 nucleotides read TGTGCCAGCAGCCAAGGTCAGCGGGGCTCCACAGATACGCAGTATTTT.